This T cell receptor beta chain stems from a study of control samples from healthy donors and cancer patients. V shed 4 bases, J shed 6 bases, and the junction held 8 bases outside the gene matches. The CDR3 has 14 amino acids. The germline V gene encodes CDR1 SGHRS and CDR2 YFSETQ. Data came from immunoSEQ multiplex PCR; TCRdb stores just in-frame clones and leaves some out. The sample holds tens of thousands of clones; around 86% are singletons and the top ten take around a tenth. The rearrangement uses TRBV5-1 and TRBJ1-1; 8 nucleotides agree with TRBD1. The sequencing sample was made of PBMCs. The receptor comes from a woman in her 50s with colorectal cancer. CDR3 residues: CASSAGQGGSEAFF. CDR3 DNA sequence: TGCGCCAGCAGCGCCGGACAGGGAGGTTCTGAAGCTTTCTTT.